A selection of T cell receptor beta chains follows, all from one sample in a study of T cells in Graves' hyperthyroidism and ophthalmopathy. TCRdb independently ran MiXCR on the multiplex PCR reads; one entry per CDR3 protein. The profile shows 600,000 to 900,000 distinct CDR3 sequences, about 15% of them singletons. Sequenced input: blood. The source of these receptors is a young man with Graves' hyperthyroidism. Both conserved end residues are part of each CDR3. A D gene is named only where the DNA matches it firmly. Some rows mark clone size as missing; the rest say once, few, many or name a class of expanded clone.

clone size: many; D gene: .; J gene: TRBJ2-3; V gene: TRBV20-1; CDR3 protein: CSARAGGGGVRTDTQYF; CDR3 DNA: TGCAGTGCTAGAGCTGGGGGTGGGGGAGTGAGAACAGATACGCAGTATTTT
clone size: .; D gene: .; J gene: TRBJ2-7; V gene: TRBV25-1; CDR3 protein: CASSDPSGSYEQYF; CDR3 DNA: TGTGCCAGCAGTGACCCCAGCGGAAGCTACGAGCAGTACTTC
clone size: few; D gene: TRBD1; J gene: TRBJ2-2; V gene: TRBV30; CDR3 protein: CAWQYRDRETGELFF; CDR3 DNA: TGTGCCTGGCAATACCGGGACAGGGAGACCGGGGAGCTGTTTTTT
clone size: .; D gene: .; J gene: TRBJ1-2; V gene: TRBV28; CDR3 protein: CASTRGTGSGGYTF; CDR3 DNA: TGTGCCAGCACCCGAGGGACGGGGTCAGGGGGCTACACCTTC
clone size: many; D gene: .; J gene: TRBJ2-5; V gene: TRBV7-9; CDR3 protein: CASKRDAGPQETQYF; CDR3 DNA: TGTGCCAGCAAGAGGGATGCGGGCCCCCAAGAGACCCAGTACTTC
clone size: many; D gene: TRBD2; J gene: TRBJ2-7; V gene: TRBV27; CDR3 protein: CASSLGLDSYEQYF; CDR3 DNA: TGTGCCAGCAGTCTCGGACTAGACTCCTACGAGCAGTACTTC
clone size: .; D gene: .; J gene: TRBJ2-7; V gene: TRBV18; CDR3 protein: CASSPLHRDHEQYF; CDR3 DNA: TGTGCCAGCTCACCTTTACACAGGGACCACGAGCAGTACTTC
clone size: few; D gene: TRBD1; J gene: TRBJ2-1; V gene: TRBV12-3/TRBV12-4; CDR3 protein: CATKYRTGGYNEQFF; CDR3 DNA: TGTGCCACCAAGTACCGTACAGGGGGCTACAATGAGCAGTTCTTC
clone size: many; D gene: TRBD2; J gene: TRBJ2-1; V gene: TRBV24-1; CDR3 protein: CATSDPGAGNNEQFF; CDR3 DNA: TGTGCCACCAGTGATCCGGGAGCGGGGAACAATGAGCAGTTCTTC
clone size: many; D gene: .; J gene: TRBJ2-1; V gene: TRBV28; CDR3 protein: CASSLDSDYSDPSYNEQFF; CDR3 DNA: TGTGCCAGCAGTTTGGACTCCGATTACAGTGATCCCTCCTACAATGAGCAGTTCTTC
clone size: many; D gene: .; J gene: TRBJ2-1; V gene: TRBV12-3/TRBV12-4; CDR3 protein: CASRQSNEQFF; CDR3 DNA: TGTGCCAGCCGTCAGAGCAATGAGCAGTTCTTC
clone size: few; D gene: .; J gene: TRBJ2-5; V gene: TRBV24-1; CDR3 protein: CATSAKWQNQETQYF; CDR3 DNA: TGTGCCACCAGTGCCAAATGGCAGAACCAAGAGACCCAGTACTTC
clone size: few; D gene: .; J gene: TRBJ2-2; V gene: TRBV20-1; CDR3 protein: CSARGQANTGELFF; CDR3 DNA: TGCAGTGCTAGGGGGCAGGCGAACACCGGGGAGCTGTTTTTT
clone size: .; D gene: .; J gene: TRBJ2-1; V gene: TRBV12-3/TRBV12-4; CDR3 protein: CASSLRIEQFF; CDR3 DNA: TGTGCCAGCAGTCTAAGAATTGAGCAGTTCTTC
clone size: .; D gene: TRBD1; J gene: TRBJ1-2; V gene: TRBV29-1; CDR3 protein: CSARTGGNYGYTF; CDR3 DNA: TGCAGCGCCCGGACAGGGGGGAACTATGGCTACACCTTC
clone size: few; D gene: .; J gene: TRBJ2-3; V gene: TRBV4-2; CDR3 protein: CASSQDNVPDTQYF; CDR3 DNA: TGTGCCAGCAGCCAAGATAACGTTCCAGATACGCAGTATTTT
clone size: many; D gene: TRBD1; J gene: TRBJ1-5; V gene: TRBV20-1; CDR3 protein: CSGTGGRGQPQHF; CDR3 DNA: TGCAGTGGGACAGGGGGCAGAGGTCAGCCCCAGCATTTT
clone size: .; D gene: TRBD2; J gene: TRBJ2-5; V gene: TRBV27; CDR3 protein: CASSGGRASLETQYF; CDR3 DNA: TGTGCCAGCAGTGGGGGGAGGGCCTCTTTGGAGACCCAGTACTTC
clone size: .; D gene: TRBD2; J gene: TRBJ2-4; V gene: TRBV9; CDR3 protein: CASSVETSGVLAKNIQYF; CDR3 DNA: TGTGCCAGCAGCGTAGAAACTAGCGGGGTCCTAGCCAAAAACATTCAGTACTTC
clone size: .; D gene: TRBD1; J gene: TRBJ1-6; V gene: TRBV19; CDR3 protein: CASSRQGGGSPLHF; CDR3 DNA: TGTGCCAGTAGTAGACAGGGTGGAGGGTCACCCCTCCACTTT
clone size: .; D gene: .; J gene: TRBJ1-1; V gene: TRBV12-5; CDR3 protein: CASGLEDRTEAFF; CDR3 DNA: TGTGCTAGTGGCCTGGAAGATAGGACTGAAGCTTTCTTT
clone size: few; D gene: .; J gene: TRBJ1-5; V gene: TRBV30; CDR3 protein: CALDWGFGQPQRF; CDR3 DNA: TGTGCACTGGATTGGGGGTTCGGTCAGCCCCAGCGTTTT
clone size: many; D gene: TRBD2; J gene: TRBJ2-1; V gene: TRBV11-2; CDR3 protein: CASSLAPGTRVGNEQFF; CDR3 DNA: TGTGCCAGCAGCTTAGCCCCCGGGACTAGAGTCGGCAATGAGCAGTTCTTC
clone size: many; D gene: .; J gene: TRBJ2-2; V gene: TRBV11-2; CDR3 protein: CASSYGTTGELFF; CDR3 DNA: TGTGCCAGCAGCTATGGGACTACCGGGGAGCTGTTTTTT
clone size: .; D gene: TRBD2; J gene: TRBJ2-5; V gene: TRBV20-1; CDR3 protein: CSARVPTSGEETQYF; CDR3 DNA: TGCAGTGCTAGAGTTCCGACTAGCGGGGAAGAGACCCAGTACTTC
clone size: many; D gene: .; J gene: TRBJ2-3; V gene: TRBV7-7; CDR3 protein: CASSPTGGFTDTQYF; CDR3 DNA: TGTGCCAGCAGTCCAACTGGCGGGTTCACAGATACGCAGTATTTT
clone size: many; D gene: .; J gene: TRBJ2-7; V gene: TRBV6-5; CDR3 protein: CASSYRSEQYF; CDR3 DNA: TGTGCCAGCAGTTACCGCTCCGAGCAGTACTTC